This T cell receptor (beta chain) was captured in a study of CD8+CD57+ T cells in acquired aplastic anemia. General study points: Patients and controls had in common approximately 30 CD8+ CDR3 sequences.

The CDR3 runs 15 residues. V was pared by 2 bases and J by 2 bases, with 6 bases of the junction left unmatched. Per the germline V gene, CDR1 is ENHRY and CDR2 is SYGVKD. Comment on this clonotype: The target antigen is unknown.

The study profiled TCR beta VDJ and CDR3 using genomic DNA as template. TCRdb recomputed calls from the reads with MiXCR, one row per CDR3 protein. This table has just over 400,000 distinct CDR3 sequences, around 68% appearing once. The origin of this receptor is a human donor in good health, serving as a control. Sequences were obtained from sorted CD4+, CD8+, or CD8+CD57+ T cells (not recorded which) from PBMCs. The genes are TRBV10-3 and TRBJ2-7; 7 nucleotides align to TRBD1. CDR3 nucleotide sequence: TGTGCCATCAGTGAGAGAGGGGGCGACGCCTACGAGCAGTACTTC. This codes for CAISERGGDAYEQYF.